This T cell receptor beta chain was recovered during a study of T-cell memory formation after mild COVID-19. Overall study: Largely, the TCR clusters proved donor specific. Findings of the study overall: Of the contracting clones, CD4+ ones lay mainly in CM and EM, and CD8+ ones in EMRA.

Between the trimmed V and J ends, which lost 4 bases and 1 base, there was a span of 8 bases. This CDR3 comprises 14 residues. The 5'RACE method, run with constant-segment primers, produced TCR alpha and TCR beta cDNA libraries (carrying sample barcodes and UMIs). TCRdb re-called the 5' RACE reads with MiXCR, one entry per CDR3 protein. This table holds 58,000 or so distinct CDR3 sequences, 28% found once. To note about this clonotype: As yet, its antigen is unknown.

This TCR came from a man aged 18-30 years who had mild COVID-19 (a few samples of this study predate the infection). Cell type and time point are not known. The genes are TRBV12-3 or TRBV12-4 and TRBJ1-5; possibly TRBD1 for D (6 bases). The material sequenced was PBMCs or a T cell subset sorted from them (not recorded which). This CDR3 reads CASSSRGSNQPQHF. The CDR3 nucleotides read TGTGCCAGCAGTTCCAGGGGCAGCAATCAGCCCCAGCATTTT.